This T cell receptor beta chain was documented in a study of technical replicates of blood from a handful of donors. Libraries were prepared by immunoSEQ multiplex PCR; TCRdb keeps only in-frame clonotypes and omits some of them. The sample consists of approximately 94,000 clones, about 96% of them appearing once. Sequencing used T cells isolated from PBMCs. The clonotype was recovered from a human donor in good health.

The CDR3 sequence: CASSYGQGQETQYF. Here the CDR3 DNA reads TGTGCCAGCAGCTATGGACAGGGCCAAGAGACCCAGTACTTC. The rearrangement links TRBV6-5 to TRBJ2-5; 8 bases are shared with TRBD1. The V segment lost 6 bases and the J segment 1 base; nucleotides outside the gene matches: 4. CDR3 length: 14 residues. Looked up from germline, CDR1 is MNHEY and CDR2 is SVGAGI.